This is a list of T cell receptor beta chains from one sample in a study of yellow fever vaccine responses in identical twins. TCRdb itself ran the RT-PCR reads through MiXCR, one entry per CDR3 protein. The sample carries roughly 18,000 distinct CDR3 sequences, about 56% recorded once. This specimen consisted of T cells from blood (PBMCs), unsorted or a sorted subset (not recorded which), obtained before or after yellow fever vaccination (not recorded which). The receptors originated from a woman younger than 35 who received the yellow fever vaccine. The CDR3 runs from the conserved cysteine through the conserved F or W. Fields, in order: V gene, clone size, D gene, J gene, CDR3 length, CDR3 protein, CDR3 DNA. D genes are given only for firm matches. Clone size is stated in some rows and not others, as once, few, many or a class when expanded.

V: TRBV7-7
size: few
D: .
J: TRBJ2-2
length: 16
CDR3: CASSYPYSGLGGELFF
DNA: TGTGCCAGCAGCTACCCTTATTCTGGACTCGGCGGGGAGCTGTTTTTT

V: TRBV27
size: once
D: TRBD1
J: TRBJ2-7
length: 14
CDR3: CASRWGTGGYEQYF
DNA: TGTGCCAGCAGATGGGGGACAGGGGGCTACGAGCAGTACTTC

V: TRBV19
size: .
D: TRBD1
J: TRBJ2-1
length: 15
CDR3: CASSVTGGSYNEQFF
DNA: TGTGCCAGTAGTGTCACAGGGGGCTCCTACAATGAGCAGTTCTTC

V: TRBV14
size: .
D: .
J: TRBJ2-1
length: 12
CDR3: CASSQASYEQFF
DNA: TGTGCCAGCAGCCAAGCTAGTTATGAGCAGTTCTTC

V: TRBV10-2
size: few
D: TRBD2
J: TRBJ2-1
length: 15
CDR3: CASSEGTSGGHEQFF
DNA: TGCGCCAGCAGTGAAGGGACTAGCGGGGGTCATGAGCAGTTCTTC

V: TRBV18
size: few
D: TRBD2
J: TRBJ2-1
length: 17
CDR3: CASSPLLAGGPYNEQFF
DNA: TGTGCCAGCTCACCCCTACTAGCGGGGGGGCCTTACAATGAGCAGTTCTTC

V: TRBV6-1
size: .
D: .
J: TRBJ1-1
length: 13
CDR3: CASSETLNTEAFF
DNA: TGTGCCAGCAGTGAAACGTTGAACACTGAAGCTTTCTTT

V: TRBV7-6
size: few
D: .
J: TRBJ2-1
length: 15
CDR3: CATKLTLQKNNEQFF
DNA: TGTGCCACTAAGCTTACCCTACAGAAAAACAATGAGCAGTTCTTC

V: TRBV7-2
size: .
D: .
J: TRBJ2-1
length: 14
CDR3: CASSLASRSHEQFF
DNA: TGTGCCAGCAGCTTAGCGTCTAGGTCCCATGAGCAGTTCTTC

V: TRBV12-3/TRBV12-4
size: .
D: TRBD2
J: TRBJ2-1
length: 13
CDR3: CASSTSGSYEQFF
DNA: TGTGCCAGCTCAACTAGCGGGAGCTATGAGCAGTTCTTC

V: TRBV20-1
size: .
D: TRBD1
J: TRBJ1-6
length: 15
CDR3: CSARSGAGGSSPLHF
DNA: TGCAGTGCTAGAAGCGGGGCAGGGGGGAGTTCACCCCTCCACTTT

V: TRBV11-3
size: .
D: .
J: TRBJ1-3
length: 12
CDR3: CASSLDRSQEYF
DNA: TGTGCCAGCAGCTTAGATAGGTCTCAAGAATATTTT

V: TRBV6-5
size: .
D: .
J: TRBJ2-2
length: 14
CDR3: CASSYGGRTGELFF
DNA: TGTGCCAGCAGTTACGGGGGCCGTACCGGGGAGCTGTTTTTT

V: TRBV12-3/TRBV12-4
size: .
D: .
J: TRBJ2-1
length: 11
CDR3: CASRRVNEQFF
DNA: TGTGCCAGCAGACGGGTCAATGAGCAGTTCTTC

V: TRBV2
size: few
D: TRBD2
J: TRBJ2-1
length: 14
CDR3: CATGTSGTHNEQFF
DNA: TGTGCCACCGGGACTAGCGGGACCCACAATGAGCAGTTCTTC

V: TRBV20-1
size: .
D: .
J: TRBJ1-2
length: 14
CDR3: CSASTGLLRDGYTF
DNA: TGCAGTGCTAGTACAGGACTTCTGAGAGATGGCTACACCTTC

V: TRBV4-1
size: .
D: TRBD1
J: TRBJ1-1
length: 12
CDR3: CASRGQGRGAFF
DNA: TGCGCCAGCAGGGGACAGGGGAGGGGAGCTTTCTTT

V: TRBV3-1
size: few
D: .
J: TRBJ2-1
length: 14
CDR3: CAIDSGQGGNEQFF
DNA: TGTGCCATCGACTCGGGACAAGGGGGCAATGAGCAGTTCTTC

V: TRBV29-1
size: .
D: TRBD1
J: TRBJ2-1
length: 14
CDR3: CSVPGTGDHNEQFF
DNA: TGCAGCGTACCCGGGACAGGAGATCACAATGAGCAGTTCTTC

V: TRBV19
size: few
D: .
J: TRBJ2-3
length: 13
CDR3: CASSIFRDDTQYF
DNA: TGTGCCAGTAGTATATTCCGGGACGATACGCAGTATTTT

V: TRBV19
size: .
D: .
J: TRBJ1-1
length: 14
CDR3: CASSPGLMNTEAFF
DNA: TGTGCCAGTAGTCCGGGCCTCATGAACACTGAAGCTTTCTTT

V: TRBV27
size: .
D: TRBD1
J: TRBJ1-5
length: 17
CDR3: CASSPKTGVPSNQPQHF
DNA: TGTGCCAGCAGTCCAAAGACAGGGGTCCCTAGCAATCAGCCCCAGCATTTT

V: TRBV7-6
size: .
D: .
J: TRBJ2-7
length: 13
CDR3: CASSLGDPYEQYF
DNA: TGTGCCAGCAGCTTAGGGGATCCCTACGAGCAGTACTTC

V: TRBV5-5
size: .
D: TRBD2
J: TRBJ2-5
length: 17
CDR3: CASSLAGTSGGQETQYF
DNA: TGTGCCAGCAGCTTGGCCGGGACTAGCGGGGGCCAAGAGACCCAGTACTTC